Included here is one T cell receptor beta chain sequence, with context. Its antigen is not identified. This library used 300 to 500 ng RNA and molecular barcoded adaptors spanning alpha/delta and beta/gamma chains. TCRdb passed the reads through MiXCR, listing each CDR3 protein once. This repertoire shows about 130,000 distinct CDR3 sequences, roughly 13% found once; its top ten account for 9.5% to 11%. V lost 6 bases and J lost 9; bases outside the gene matches: 16. The CDR3 is made up of 15 amino acids. Germline loops: CDR1 DFQATT, CDR2 SNEGSKA (reference sequence). This entry is derived from a study of read filtering for tumor transcriptome and immune sequencing. Study conclusions and caveats: This fraction held mixed bone marrow immune cells after CD138-negative sorting.

This rearrangement joins TRBV20-1 to TRBJ2-7; TRBD2 matches at 11 bases. The clonotype originates from a donor aged 40 or over with multiple myeloma. What was sequenced was a population of CD138-negative cells sorted from bone marrow. DNA of the CDR3: TGCAGTGCCGGCTCCGGGACTAGCGGAACGGGGGGGCAGTACTTC. It codes for CSAGSGTSGTGGQYF.